The 18 T cell receptor beta chains in this list originate from one sample, sequenced in a study of OX40 agonist ivuxolimab in advanced cancers. Assay: immunoSEQ multiplex PCR; the TCRdb copy retains only in-frame clones and omits some. The sample yields about 80,000 clones, around 84% seen once. The sequences come from CD4+ or CD8+ T cells sorted from blood, collected in a trial of the OX40 agonist ivuxolimab. The receptors were sampled from an adult with an advanced solid tumor such as melanoma, head and neck, liver or kidney cancer.

V gene TRBV6-5 combines with J gene TRBJ1-6, with D perhaps matching TRBD1 (5 bases). Between the trimmed V and J ends, which lost 3 bases and 10 bases, there was a span of 10 bases. This CDR3 has 13 amino acids. CDR1 and CDR2 (germline): MNHEY, SVGAGI. The CDR3 protein is CASSYGGGSPLHF. The CDR3 region has the DNA TGTGCCAGCAGTTATGGGGGTGGATCACCCCTCCACTTT.

This clone has just one count. The chain uses TRBV6-5 and TRBJ2-6, with 8 positions matching TRBD1. This CDR3 is built from 14 residues. Germline V gene sequence: CDR1 MNHEY, CDR2 SVGAGI. The CDR3 region is CAAQGVSGANVLTF. The DNA of the CDR3 is TGTGCGGCACAGGGGGTCTCTGGGGCCAACGTCCTGACTTTC.

The chain joins TRBV6-5 to TRBJ1-1, with D unclear. The length of the CDR3 is 15 residues. Germline V gene lookup returns CDR1 MNHEY and CDR2 SVGAGI. The V end was cut by 2 bases, the J end by 11 bases, with 21 bases between. The chain's CDR3 is CASSYSHKIRTEAFF. CDR3 in DNA: TGTGCCAGCAGTTACAGCCATAAAATTCGTACCGAGGCTTTCTTT.

The chain carries TRBV30 and TRBJ1-6; D is ambiguous. Germline CDR1 GTSNPN, CDR2 SVGIG (reference sequence). V lost 0 bases and J 9 bases, leaving 6 bases between the germline ends. The CDR3 length is 12 residues. The CDR3 DNA follows: TGTGCCTGGAGTGTACCGGTTTCACCCCTCCACTTT. Its translation is CAWSVPVSPLHF.

The CDR3 spells CASSQGTAVNQPQHF. The CDR3 nucleotides read TGTGCCAGCAGCCAAGGGACGGCTGTCAATCAGCCCCAGCATTTT. The V gene is TRBV7-6, the J gene TRBJ1-5; possible D gene TRBD1, 5 bases. The CDR3 is 15 residues long. The germline V gene has CDR1 SGHVS and CDR2 FNYEAQ. Trimming left V 5 bases short and J 3 bases short, with 14 bases between. Drawing the rest from reference TRBV7-6 and TRBJ1-5, the complete variable domain is GAGVSQSPRYKVTKRGQDVALRCDPISGHVSLYWYRQALGQGPEFLTYFNYEAQQDKSGLPNDRFSAERPEGSISTLTIQRTEQRDSAMYRCASSQGTAVNQPQHFGDGTRLSIL.

This chain connects TRBV29-1 to TRBJ2-1; D is possibly TRBD1 or TRBD2 (5 bases each). CDR3 length equals 14 residues. Trimming cost V 3 bases and J 0 bases, with 9 bases left between them. Germline V gene data show CDR1 as SQVTM and CDR2 as ANQGSEA. Written as DNA, the CDR3 is TGCAGCGTTGACAGGGACCCCTCCTACAATGAGCAGTTCTTC. Translation: CSVDRDPSYNEQFF.

For this clone: Other nucleotide sequences from this sample produce the same CDR3. The chain links TRBV6-5 to TRBJ2-1; D is unresolved. The CDR3 is 12 residues long. Germline CDR1 and CDR2: MNHEY and SVGAGI. The V end was cut by 6 bases, the J end by 6 bases, with 9 bases between. CDR3 residues: CASSSPGNEQFF. As DNA, the CDR3 is TGTGCCAGCAGCTCCCCCGGCAATGAGCAGTTCTTC.

This chain joins TRBV6-5 and TRBJ1-2; D might be TRBD1 (5 bases). Between the trimmed V and J ends, which lost 0 bases and 0 bases, there was a span of 11 bases. The germline CDR1 and CDR2 sequences are MNHEY and SVGAGI. This CDR3 has 16 amino acids. The CDR3 sequence is CASSYSGGRTNYGYTF. The CDR3 DNA reads as TGTGCCAGCAGTTACTCCGGGGGAAGAACTAACTATGGCTACACCTTC.

A few counts support this clone. The gene calls are TRBV5-1 and TRBJ2-2; D is possibly TRBD2 (6 bases). V shed 1 base and J shed 6 bases, with 13 bases lying between them. There are 15 residues in the CDR3. Germline V gene sequence: CDR1 SGHRS, CDR2 YFSETQ. This CDR3 reads CASSLLVRGSGELFF. The CDR3 DNA reads TGCGCCAGCAGCTTGTTAGTCCGGGGGTCCGGGGAGCTGTTTTTT.

V usage is TRBV5-1 and J usage is TRBJ2-5, with D perhaps assigned TRBD1 or TRBD2 (7 bases each). V lost 0 bases and J 0 bases, leaving 9 bases between the germline ends. This CDR3 region has 15 residues. Germline CDR1 SGHRS, CDR2 YFSETQ. CDR3 region: CASSLAGGDQETQYF. In DNA form, the CDR3 reads TGCGCCAGCAGCTTGGCAGGGGGGGACCAAGAGACCCAGTACTTC.

The chain is built from TRBV5-4 and TRBJ2-3; TRBD2 matches 11 bases. In germline, CDR1 is SGHNT, CDR2 YYREEE (reference sequence). The CDR3 totals 13 residues. V was pared by 1 base and J by 10 bases, with 2 bases of the junction left unmatched. The CDR3 region has the DNA TGTGCCAGCAGCTTGACTAGCGGGAGTGCGCAGTATTTT. Protein sequence: CASSLTSGSAQYF.

This clone appeared a few times. The J gene is TRBJ1-2, the V gene TRBV30; maybe TRBD1 (6 bases). CDR1 and CDR2 (germline): GTSNPN, SVGIG (reference sequence). This CDR3 comprises 13 residues. V gave up 2 bases and J gave up 7 bases, with 14 bases separating them. The CDR3 region is CAWSTKGGGGYTF. For the CDR3, the DNA is TGTGCCTGGAGTACAAAGGGGGGAGGTGGCTACACCTTC. Variable domain in full (rest from reference TRBV30 and TRBJ1-2): SQTIHQWPATLVQPVGSPLSLECTVEGTSNPNLYWYRQAAGRGLQLLFYSVGIGQISSEVPQNLSASRPQDRQFILSSKKLLLSDSGFYLCAWSTKGGGGYTFGSGTRLTVV.

V usage is TRBV7-3 and J usage is TRBJ2-1, with 14 bases matching TRBD2. The CDR3 consists of 17 residues. J was trimmed by 7 bases and V by 4 bases; bases with no gene match: 9. Germline lookup yields CDR1 SGHTA and CDR2 FQGTGA. CDR3 region: CASSSNPRTSGGNEQFF. The CDR3 DNA sequence: TGTGCCAGCAGCTCTAACCCTAGGACTAGCGGGGGGAATGAGCAGTTCTTC.

The gene calls are TRBV5-1 and TRBJ2-7; no firm D call. The CDR3 has 15 residues. Germline CDR1 reads SGHRS; CDR2 reads YFSETQ. The ends were cut back, 4 bases at V and 2 bases at J, with 16 bases in the middle. The CDR3: CASSLTLDRPYEQYV. In DNA form, the CDR3 reads TGCGCCAGCAGCCTAACGTTGGACCGACCCTACGAGCAGTACGTC.

V gene TRBV28 combines with J gene TRBJ1-4; no reliable D call. CDR1 and CDR2 from the germline V gene are MDHEN and SYDVKM. The CDR3 loop spans 15 amino acids. Trimming cost V 6 bases and J 4 bases, with 15 bases left between them. The DNA of the CDR3 is TGTGCCAGCAGACCGGTTACGGACGGTAATGAAAAACTGTTTTTT. It codes for CASRPVTDGNEKLFF.

This rearrangement joins TRBV15 to TRBJ1-4; D may be TRBD1 (5 bases). Germline loops: CDR1 LNHNV, CDR2 YYDKDF (reference sequence). The CDR3 covers 16 residues. Trimming removed 3 bases from V and 5 bases from J, with 16 bases in between. CDR3 region: CATSSGTAPSNEKLFF. The DNA for the CDR3 is TGTGCCACCAGCAGCGGGACCGCGCCGTCCAATGAAAAACTGTTTTTT.

V is TRBV27 and J is TRBJ1-5; no clear D. The CDR3 sequence is 13 residues long. V lost 5 bases and J 0 bases, leaving 5 bases between the germline ends. The germline gives CDR1 MNHEY, CDR2 SMNVEV (reference sequence). The CDR3 region is CASSSYSNQPQHF. The CDR3 DNA follows: TGTGCCAGCAGTAGTTATAGCAATCAGCCCCAGCATTTT.

This clone was counted only a few times. CDR3 amino acids: CASSFYGTGETQYF. The CDR3, as DNA: TGTGCCAGCAGCTTTTATGGCACAGGAGAGACCCAGTACTTC. The chain links TRBV5-4 to TRBJ2-5; tentatively, D is TRBD1 (5 bases). Trimming took off 2 bases at V and 4 bases at J, with 12 bases between the two ends. This CDR3 is 14 amino acids long. Germline V gene lookup returns CDR1 SGHNT and CDR2 YYREEE (reference sequence).